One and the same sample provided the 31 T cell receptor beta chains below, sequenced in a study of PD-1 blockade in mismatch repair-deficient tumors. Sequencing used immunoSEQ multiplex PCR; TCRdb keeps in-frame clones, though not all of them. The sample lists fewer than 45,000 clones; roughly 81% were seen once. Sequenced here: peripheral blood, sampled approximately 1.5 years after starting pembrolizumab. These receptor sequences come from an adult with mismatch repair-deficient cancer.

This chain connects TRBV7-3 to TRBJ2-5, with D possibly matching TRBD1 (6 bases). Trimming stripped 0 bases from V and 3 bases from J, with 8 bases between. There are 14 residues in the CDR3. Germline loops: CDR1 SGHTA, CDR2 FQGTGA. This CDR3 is CASSLTRTEETQYF. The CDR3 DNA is TGTGCCAGCAGCTTAACAAGGACAGAAGAGACCCAGTACTTC.

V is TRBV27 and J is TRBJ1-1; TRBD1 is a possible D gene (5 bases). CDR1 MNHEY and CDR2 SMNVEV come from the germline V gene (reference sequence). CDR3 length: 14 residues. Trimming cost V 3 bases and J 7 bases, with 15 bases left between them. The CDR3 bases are TGTGCCAGCAGTTTGAGACAGACCATGTTTGAAGCTTTCTTT. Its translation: CASSLRQTMFEAFF.

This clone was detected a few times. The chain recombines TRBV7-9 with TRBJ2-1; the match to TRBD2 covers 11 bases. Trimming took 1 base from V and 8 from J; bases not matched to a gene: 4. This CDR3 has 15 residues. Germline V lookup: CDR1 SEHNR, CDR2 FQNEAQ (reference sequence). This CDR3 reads CASSLGTSGGDEQFF. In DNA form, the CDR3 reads TGTGCCAGCAGCTTAGGAACTAGCGGGGGTGATGAGCAGTTCTTC.

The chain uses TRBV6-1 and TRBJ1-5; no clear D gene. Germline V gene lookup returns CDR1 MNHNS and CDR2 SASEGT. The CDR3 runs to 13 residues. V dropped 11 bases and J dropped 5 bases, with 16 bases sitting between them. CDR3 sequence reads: CAVRRGTDQPQHF. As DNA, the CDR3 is TGTGCCGTTCGTCGGGGTACGGATCAGCCCCAGCATTTT.

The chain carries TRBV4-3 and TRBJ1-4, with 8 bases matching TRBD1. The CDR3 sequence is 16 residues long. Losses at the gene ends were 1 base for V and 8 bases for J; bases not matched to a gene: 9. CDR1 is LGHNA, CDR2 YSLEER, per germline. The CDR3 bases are TGCGCCAGCAGCCAAGGTTCCGGGACAGGCTACGAAAAACTGTTTTTT. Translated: CASSQGSGTGYEKLFF.

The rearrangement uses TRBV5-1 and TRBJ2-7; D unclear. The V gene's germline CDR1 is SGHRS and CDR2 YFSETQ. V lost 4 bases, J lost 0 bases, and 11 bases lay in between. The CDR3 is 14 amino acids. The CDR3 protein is CASSLTRSSYEQYF. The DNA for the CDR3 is TGCGCCAGCAGCCTAACAAGGAGCTCCTACGAGCAGTACTTC.

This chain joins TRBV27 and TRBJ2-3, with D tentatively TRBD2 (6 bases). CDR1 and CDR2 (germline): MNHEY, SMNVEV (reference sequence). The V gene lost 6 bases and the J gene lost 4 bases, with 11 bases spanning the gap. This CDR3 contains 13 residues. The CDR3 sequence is CASRHGSSDTQYF. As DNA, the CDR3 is TGTGCCAGCAGGCACGGGAGTTCAGATACGCAGTATTTT.

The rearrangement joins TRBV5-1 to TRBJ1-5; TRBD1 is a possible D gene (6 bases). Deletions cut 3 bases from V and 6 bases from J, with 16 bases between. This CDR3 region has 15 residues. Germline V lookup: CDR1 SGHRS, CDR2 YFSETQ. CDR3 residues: CASSSTGSAGQPQHF. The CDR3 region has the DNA TGCGCCAGCAGCTCCACAGGGAGTGCGGGTCAGCCCCAGCATTTT.

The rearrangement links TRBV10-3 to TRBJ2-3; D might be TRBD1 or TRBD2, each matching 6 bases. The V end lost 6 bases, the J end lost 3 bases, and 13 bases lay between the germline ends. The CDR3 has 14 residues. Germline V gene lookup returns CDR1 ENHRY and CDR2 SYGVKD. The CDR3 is CAIRGTGRTDTQYF. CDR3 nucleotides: TGTGCCATCAGGGGTACAGGGAGGACAGATACGCAGTATTTT.

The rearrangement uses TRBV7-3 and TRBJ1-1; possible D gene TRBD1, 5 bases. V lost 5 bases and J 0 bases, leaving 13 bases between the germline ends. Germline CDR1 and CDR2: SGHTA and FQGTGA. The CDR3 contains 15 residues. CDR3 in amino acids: CASSTSGFMNTEAFF. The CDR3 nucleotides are TGTGCCAGCAGCACATCAGGGTTTATGAACACTGAAGCTTTCTTT.

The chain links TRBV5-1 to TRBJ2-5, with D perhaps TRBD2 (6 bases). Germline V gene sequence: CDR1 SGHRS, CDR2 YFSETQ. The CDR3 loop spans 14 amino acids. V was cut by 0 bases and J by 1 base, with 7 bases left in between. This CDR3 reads CASSLELAQETQYF. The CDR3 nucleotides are TGCGCCAGCAGCTTGGAACTAGCCCAAGAGACCCAGTACTTC. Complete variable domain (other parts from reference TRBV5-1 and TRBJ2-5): KAGVTQTPRYLIKTRGQQVTLSCSPISGHRSVSWYQQTPGQGLQFLFEYFSETQRNKGNFPGRFSGRQFSNSRSEMNVSTLELGDSALYLCASSLELAQETQYFGPGTRLLVL.

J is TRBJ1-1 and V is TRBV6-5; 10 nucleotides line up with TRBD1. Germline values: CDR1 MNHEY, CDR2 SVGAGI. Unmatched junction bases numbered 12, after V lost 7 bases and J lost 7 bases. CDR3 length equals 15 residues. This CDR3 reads CASIRDRGSRNEAFF. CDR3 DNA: TGTGCCAGCATTAGGGACAGGGGATCGCGGAATGAAGCTTTCTTT.

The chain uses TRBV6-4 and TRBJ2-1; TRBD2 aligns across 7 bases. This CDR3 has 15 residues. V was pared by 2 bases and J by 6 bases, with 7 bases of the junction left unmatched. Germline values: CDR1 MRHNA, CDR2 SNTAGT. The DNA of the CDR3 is TGTGCCAGCAGTGACAGGGCGGGAGTAGTCAATGAGCAGTTCTTC. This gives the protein CASSDRAGVVNEQFF.

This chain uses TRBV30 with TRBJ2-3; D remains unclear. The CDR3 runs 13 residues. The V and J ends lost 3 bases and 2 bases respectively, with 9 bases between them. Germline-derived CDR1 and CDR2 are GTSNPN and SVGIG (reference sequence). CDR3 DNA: TGTGCCTGGAGCGGCGGATTCACAGATACGCAGTATTTT. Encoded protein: CAWSGGFTDTQYF.

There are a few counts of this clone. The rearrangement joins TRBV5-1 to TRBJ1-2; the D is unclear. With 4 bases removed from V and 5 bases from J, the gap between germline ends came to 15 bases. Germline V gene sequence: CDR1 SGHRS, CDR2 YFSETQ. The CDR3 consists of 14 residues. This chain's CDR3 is CASSEGLDPYGYTF. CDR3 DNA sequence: TGCGCCAGCAGCGAGGGTCTGGACCCTTATGGCTACACCTTC.

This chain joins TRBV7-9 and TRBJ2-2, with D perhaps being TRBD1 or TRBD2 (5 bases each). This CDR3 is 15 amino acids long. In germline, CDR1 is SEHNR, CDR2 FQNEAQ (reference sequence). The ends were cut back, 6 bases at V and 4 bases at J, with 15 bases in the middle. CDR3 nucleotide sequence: TGTGCCAGCAGGGTCCAGGGAGCGAGCACCGGGGAGCTGTTTTTT. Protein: CASRVQGASTGELFF.

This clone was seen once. CDR3 sequence (DNA): TGTGCCATCAGCCTAGCGGGAGGGAACAACAATGAGCAGTTCTTC. The encoded protein is CAISLAGGNNNEQFF. The chain employs TRBV10-3 and TRBJ2-1; TRBD2 aligns across 12 bases. Germline V CDR1 and CDR2: ENHRY, SYGVKD. The ends lost 6 bases at V and 5 bases at J; junction bases unmatched: 5. The CDR3 spans 15 residues.

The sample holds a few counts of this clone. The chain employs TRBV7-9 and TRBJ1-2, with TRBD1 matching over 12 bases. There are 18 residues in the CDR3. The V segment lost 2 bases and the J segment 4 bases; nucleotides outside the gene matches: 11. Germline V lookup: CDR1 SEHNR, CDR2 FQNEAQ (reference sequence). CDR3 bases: TGTGCCAGCAGCTTAACTTGGGACAGGGGGCGCCTAGTCTATGGCTACACCTTC. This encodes CASSLTWDRGRLVYGYTF.

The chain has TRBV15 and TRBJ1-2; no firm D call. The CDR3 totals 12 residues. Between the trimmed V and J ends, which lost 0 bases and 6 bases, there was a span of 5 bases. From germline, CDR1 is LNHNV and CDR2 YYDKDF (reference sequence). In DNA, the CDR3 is TGTGCCACCAGCAGAGATCATGATGGCTACACCTTC. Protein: CATSRDHDGYTF.

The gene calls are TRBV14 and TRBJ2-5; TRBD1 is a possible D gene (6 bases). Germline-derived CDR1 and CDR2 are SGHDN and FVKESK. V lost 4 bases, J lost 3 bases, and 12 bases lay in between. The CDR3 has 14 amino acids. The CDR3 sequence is CASSPGAGEETQYF. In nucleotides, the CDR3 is TGTGCCAGCAGCCCAGGGGCAGGTGAAGAGACCCAGTACTTC. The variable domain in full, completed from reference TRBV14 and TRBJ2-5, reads EAGVTQFPSHSVIEKGQTVTLRCDPISGHDNLYWYRRVMGKEIKFLLHFVKESKQDESGMPNNRFLAERTGGTYSTLKVQPAELEDSGVYFCASSPGAGEETQYFGPGTRLLVL.

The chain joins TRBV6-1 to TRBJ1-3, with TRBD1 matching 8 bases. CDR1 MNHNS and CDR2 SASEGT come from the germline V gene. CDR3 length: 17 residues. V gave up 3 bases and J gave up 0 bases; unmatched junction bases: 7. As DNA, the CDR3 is TGTGCCAGCAGTGAGTTGACAGGGGCGAGCTCTGGAAACACCATATATTTT. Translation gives CASSELTGASSGNTIYF.

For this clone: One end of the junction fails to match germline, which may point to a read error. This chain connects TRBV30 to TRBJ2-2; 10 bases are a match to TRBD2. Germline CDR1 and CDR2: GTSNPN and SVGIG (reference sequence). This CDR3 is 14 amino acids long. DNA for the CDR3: TGTGCCAGGAGCGGGAGGGCGAACACCGGGGAGCTGTTTTTT. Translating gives CARSGRANTGELFF.

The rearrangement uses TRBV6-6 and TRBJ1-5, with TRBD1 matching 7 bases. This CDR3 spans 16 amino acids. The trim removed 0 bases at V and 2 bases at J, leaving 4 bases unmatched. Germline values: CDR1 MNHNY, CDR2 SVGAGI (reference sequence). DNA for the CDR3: TGTGCCAGCAGTTACTCTAGGGGGCAAGGCAATCAGCCCCAGCATTTT. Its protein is CASSYSRGQGNQPQHF.

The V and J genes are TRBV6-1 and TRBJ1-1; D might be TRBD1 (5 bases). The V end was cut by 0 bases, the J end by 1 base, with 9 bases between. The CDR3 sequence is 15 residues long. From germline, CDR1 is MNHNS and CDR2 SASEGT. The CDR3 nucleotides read TGTGCCAGCAGTGAAGCGCTGGGGGAGAACACTGAAGCTTTCTTT. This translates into CASSEALGENTEAFF.

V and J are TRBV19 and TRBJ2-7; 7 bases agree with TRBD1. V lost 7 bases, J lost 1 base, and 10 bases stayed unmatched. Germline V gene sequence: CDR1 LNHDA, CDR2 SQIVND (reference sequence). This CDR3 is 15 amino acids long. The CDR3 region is CASTQTGVGSYEQYF. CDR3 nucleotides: TGTGCCAGTACCCAAACAGGGGTAGGGTCCTACGAGCAGTACTTC.

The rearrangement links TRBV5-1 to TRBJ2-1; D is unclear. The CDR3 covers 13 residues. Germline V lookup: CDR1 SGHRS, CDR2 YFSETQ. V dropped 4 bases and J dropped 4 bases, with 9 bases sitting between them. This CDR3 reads CASSHGLYNEQFF. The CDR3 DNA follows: TGCGCCAGCAGCCACGGGTTGTACAATGAGCAGTTCTTC.

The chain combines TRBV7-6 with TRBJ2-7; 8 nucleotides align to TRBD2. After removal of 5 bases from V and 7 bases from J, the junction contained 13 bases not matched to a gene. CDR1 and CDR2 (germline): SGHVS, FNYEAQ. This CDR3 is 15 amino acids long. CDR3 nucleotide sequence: TGTGCCAGCAGCCCCAGACGGACTAGCCTCGGGGAGCAGTACTTC. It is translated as CASSPRRTSLGEQYF.

CDR3 in DNA: TGCGCCAGCAGCTTGAACGGGCACACTGAAGCTTTCTTT. It is translated as CASSLNGHTEAFF. The chain links TRBV5-1 to TRBJ1-1; no definite D call. Trimming removed 1 base from V and 3 bases from J, with 7 bases in between. The CDR3 loop spans 13 amino acids. Germline assignment: CDR1 SGHRS and CDR2 YFSETQ.

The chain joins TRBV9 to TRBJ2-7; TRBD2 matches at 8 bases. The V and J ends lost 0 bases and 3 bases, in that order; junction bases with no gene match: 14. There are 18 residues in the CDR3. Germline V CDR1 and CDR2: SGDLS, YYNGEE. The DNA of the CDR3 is TGTGCCAGCAGCGTAGGCCCTAGCGGGCCAGTCATTTACTACGAGCAGTACTTC. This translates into CASSVGPSGPVIYYEQYF.

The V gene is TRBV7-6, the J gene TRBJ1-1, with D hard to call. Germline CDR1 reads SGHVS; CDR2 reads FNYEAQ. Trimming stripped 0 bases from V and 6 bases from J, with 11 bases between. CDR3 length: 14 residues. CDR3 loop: CASSLAEGSSEAFF. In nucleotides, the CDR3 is TGTGCCAGCAGCTTAGCCGAAGGGTCGTCTGAAGCTTTCTTT.

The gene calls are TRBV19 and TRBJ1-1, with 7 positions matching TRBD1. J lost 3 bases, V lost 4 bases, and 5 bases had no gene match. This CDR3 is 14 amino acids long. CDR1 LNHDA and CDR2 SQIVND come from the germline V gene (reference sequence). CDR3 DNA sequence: TGTGCCAGTAGTAACGGACAGGCCGACACTGAAGCTTTCTTT. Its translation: CASSNGQADTEAFF.